These T cell receptor beta chains were read from a single sample in a study of blood T cell repertoires in COVID-19. Sequencing used immunoSEQ multiplex PCR; TCRdb keeps in-frame clones, though not all of them. The profile shows 300,000 to 450,000 clones, about 92% of them singletons. The source material was peripheral blood. The origin of the receptors is a woman aged 55-75 years with COVID-19, enrolled during active disease. The CDR3 runs from the conserved cysteine through the conserved F or W.

V gene: TRBV2; J gene: TRBJ1-5; CDR3 protein: CASSDRGSFQPQHF
V gene: TRBV6-1; J gene: TRBJ1-4; CDR3 protein: CASSENRDREYSNEKLFF
V gene: TRBV7-8; J gene: TRBJ2-7; CDR3 protein: CASSLFSSSYEQYF
V gene: TRBV7-2; J gene: TRBJ2-3; CDR3 protein: CASSRGTSRDTQYF
V gene: TRBV19; J gene: TRBJ2-7; CDR3 protein: CASSTTGGPSYEQYF
V gene: TRBV5-1; J gene: TRBJ1-1; CDR3 protein: CASSIGAGKVNTEAFF
V gene: TRBV5-6; J gene: TRBJ1-1; CDR3 protein: CASHGTAYKAFF
V gene: TRBV6-5; J gene: TRBJ1-2; CDR3 protein: CASSTTGSVGYTF
V gene: TRBV18; J gene: TRBJ1-1; CDR3 protein: CASSIGGGGTEAFF
V gene: TRBV5-1; J gene: TRBJ2-7; CDR3 protein: CASRLSDSYEQYF
V gene: TRBV7-9; J gene: TRBJ1-1; CDR3 protein: CASSFTPKNTEAFF
V gene: TRBV4-1; J gene: TRBJ1-1; CDR3 protein: CASSQEEGKMNTEAFF
V gene: TRBV14; J gene: TRBJ2-3; CDR3 protein: CASSPGQGTDTQYF
V gene: TRBV6-6; J gene: TRBJ2-1; CDR3 protein: CASSRGNEQFF
V gene: TRBV4-2; J gene: TRBJ1-5; CDR3 protein: CASSQAGGVQPQHF
V gene: TRBV6-1; J gene: TRBJ1-2; CDR3 protein: CASSETSGGYTF
V gene: TRBV6-4; J gene: TRBJ1-1; CDR3 protein: CASSDRSGTEAFF
V gene: TRBV4-1; J gene: TRBJ1-6; CDR3 protein: CASSQYDRGGSPLHF
V gene: TRBV5-5; J gene: TRBJ1-6; CDR3 protein: CASSPGSHYLYNSPLHF
V gene: TRBV19; J gene: TRBJ2-1; CDR3 protein: CASSQSSYNEQFF
V gene: TRBV3-1/TRBV3-2; J gene: TRBJ1-3; CDR3 protein: CASSQAGFSGNTIYF
V gene: TRBV6-5; J gene: TRBJ2-7; CDR3 protein: CASTHGAGGPSEQYF
V gene: TRBV5-1; J gene: TRBJ1-3; CDR3 protein: CASSSGTAGNTIYF
V gene: TRBV2; J gene: TRBJ2-1; CDR3 protein: CASGRDRVGEQFF
V gene: TRBV2; J gene: TRBJ1-1; CDR3 protein: CASWKSAGEAFF
V gene: TRBV6-5; J gene: TRBJ1-5; CDR3 protein: CASSYSPDRVNQPQHF
V gene: TRBV5-1; J gene: TRBJ1-1; CDR3 protein: CASSLGGGGDTEAFF
V gene: TRBV19; J gene: TRBJ1-2; CDR3 protein: CASSLLRQGHYGYTF
V gene: TRBV30; J gene: TRBJ1-5; CDR3 protein: CAWKKDIYQPQHF
V gene: TRBV18; J gene: TRBJ1-2; CDR3 protein: CASSPTAGQVVYGYTF
V gene: TRBV5-1; J gene: TRBJ1-2; CDR3 protein: CASALQGKLHGYTF
V gene: TRBV11-2; J gene: TRBJ2-2; CDR3 protein: CASSLAAGELFF
V gene: TRBV12-3/TRBV12-4; J gene: TRBJ2-2; CDR3 protein: CASSISGGELFF
V gene: TRBV5-1; J gene: TRBJ1-1; CDR3 protein: CASSLVGTGTEAFF
V gene: TRBV7-3; J gene: TRBJ2-1; CDR3 protein: CASSSNAGGGGYNEQFF
V gene: TRBV5-1; J gene: TRBJ1-2; CDR3 protein: CASSPTGSVDYGYTF
V gene: TRBV9; J gene: TRBJ2-1; CDR3 protein: CASSVQRGVSSYNEQFF
V gene: TRBV5-4; J gene: TRBJ2-1; CDR3 protein: CASSLTSGGATQFF
V gene: TRBV7-9; J gene: TRBJ1-1; CDR3 protein: CASSLDGVMNTEAFF
V gene: TRBV23-1; J gene: TRBJ2-1; CDR3 protein: CASRMDRLEYNEQFF
V gene: TRBV4-1; J gene: TRBJ1-4; CDR3 protein: CASSPQGAGEKLFF
V gene: TRBV25-1; J gene: TRBJ2-7; CDR3 protein: CASSDGQSYEQYF
V gene: TRBV15; J gene: TRBJ1-6; CDR3 protein: CATSREGGYNSPLHF
V gene: TRBV5-5; J gene: TRBJ2-2; CDR3 protein: CASSFLKGLISNTGELFF
V gene: TRBV9; J gene: TRBJ1-2; CDR3 protein: CASSVNEAGVGYTF
V gene: TRBV6-1; J gene: TRBJ2-3; CDR3 protein: CASSEGLRTSFADTQYF